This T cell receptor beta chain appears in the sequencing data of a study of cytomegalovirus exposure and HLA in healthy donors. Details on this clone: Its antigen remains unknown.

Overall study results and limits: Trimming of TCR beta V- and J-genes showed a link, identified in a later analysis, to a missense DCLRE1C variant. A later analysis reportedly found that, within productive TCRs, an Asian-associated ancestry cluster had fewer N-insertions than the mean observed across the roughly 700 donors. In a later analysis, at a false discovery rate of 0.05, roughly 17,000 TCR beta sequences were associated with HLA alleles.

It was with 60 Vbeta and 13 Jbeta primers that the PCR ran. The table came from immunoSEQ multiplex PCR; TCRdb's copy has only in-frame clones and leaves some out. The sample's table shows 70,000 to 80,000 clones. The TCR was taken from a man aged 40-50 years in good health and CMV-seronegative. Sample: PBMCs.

CDR3 bases: TGTGCCAGCAGCTCAGCCTTCGGACAGGTCAGAAATTCACCCCTCCACTTT. This gives the protein CASSSAFGQVRNSPLHF. The V call is TRBV7-9, the J call TRBJ1-6, with 7 bases matching TRBD1. V was pared by 4 bases and J by 7 bases, with 13 bases of the junction left unmatched. The CDR3 totals 17 residues. Germline CDR1 and CDR2: SEHNR and FQNEAQ (reference sequence).